This T cell receptor beta chain was recorded in a study of early T cells in non-severe SARS-CoV-2 infection. Study in general: Chains were unpaired, as sequencing was done on bulk RNA from unsorted whole blood.

TCRdb re-analysed the 5' RACE reads in MiXCR, keeping a single row per CDR3 protein. The sample has 52,000 or so distinct CDR3 sequences, about 6.1% seen once; the top ten hold 4.5% to 6%. This CDR3 comprises 15 residues. Germline V CDR1 and CDR2: DFQATT, SNEGSKA (reference sequence). The J segment lost 6 bases and the V segment lost 2 bases, leaving 9 bases of the junction unmatched. The TCR was taken from an adult who was a healthcare worker with PCR-confirmed SARS-CoV-2 infection or an uninfected control (not recorded which). The sample in question was whole blood, obtained at baseline. V and J are TRBV20-1 and TRBJ2-3; 9 bases are a match to TRBD2. The CDR3 region is CSARLAGARRDTQYF. The CDR3 DNA reads as TGCAGTGCTAGATTAGCGGGGGCGCGCAGGGATACGCAGTATTTT.